This TCR beta chain is drawn from a study of shared clonotypes between healthy human individuals. Study background: The study used three CD4 naive, three CD4 memory, two CD8 naive and one CD8 memory plate per donor. Overall study findings and caveats: Across four donors, naive CD4 shared approximately 4.5%, naive CD8 under 4%, memory CD4 roughly 2.4%, memory CD8 0.4% to 0.5%.

The V end was cut by 3 bases, the J end by 5 bases, with 15 bases between. CDR1 is SGHNT, CDR2 YYREEE, per germline (reference sequence). CDR3 length: 14 residues. CD45RO-negative, CCR7-positively selected cells formed the naive CD8 fraction, excluding terminally differentiated effector memory CD45RA+ cells. The method was immunoSEQ multiplex PCR; TCRdb's version includes in-frame clones alone and lacks a portion of them. The sample includes about 800,000 clones, 95% to 97% seen only once; the top ten take approximately 0.2%. For this clone: Its target is unknown.

The sequence came from a man aged 25-45 years in good health. Sequencing was carried out using naive CD8+ T cells sorted from blood. The V and J genes are TRBV5-4 and TRBJ2-7; a weak D match, TRBD2 (6 bases). The CDR3 region is CASSSRDSRHEQYF. CDR3 in DNA: TGTGCCAGCAGCTCCCGGGACTCCCGGCACGAGCAGTACTTC.